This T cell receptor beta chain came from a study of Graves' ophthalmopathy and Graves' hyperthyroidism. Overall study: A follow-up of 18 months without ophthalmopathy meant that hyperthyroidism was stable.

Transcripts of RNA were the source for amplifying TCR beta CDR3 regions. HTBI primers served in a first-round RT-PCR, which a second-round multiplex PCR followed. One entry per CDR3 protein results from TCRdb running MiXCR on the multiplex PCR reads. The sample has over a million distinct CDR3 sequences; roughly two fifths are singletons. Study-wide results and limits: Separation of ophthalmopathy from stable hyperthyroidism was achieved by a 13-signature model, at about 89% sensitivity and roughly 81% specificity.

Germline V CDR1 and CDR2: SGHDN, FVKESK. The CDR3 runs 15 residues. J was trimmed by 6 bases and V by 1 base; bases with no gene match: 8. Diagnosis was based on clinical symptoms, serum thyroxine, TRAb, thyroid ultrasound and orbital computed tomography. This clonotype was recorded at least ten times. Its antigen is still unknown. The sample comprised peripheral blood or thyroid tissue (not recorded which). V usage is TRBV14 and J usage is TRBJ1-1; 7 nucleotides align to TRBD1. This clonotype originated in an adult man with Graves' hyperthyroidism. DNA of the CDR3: TGTGCCAGCAGCCAAGGACGGACAGGTAACTCTGAAGCTTTCTTT. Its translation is CASSQGRTGNSEAFF.